These 15 T cell receptor beta chains were all obtained from the same sample, sequenced in a study of cytomegalovirus exposure and HLA in healthy donors. Use of 60 Vbeta and 13 Jbeta primers characterized the PCR. Repertoires were generated with immunoSEQ multiplex PCR, while TCRdb's copy carries only in-frame clones and drops some. The sample comprises around 130,000 clones, roughly 80% of which are singletons, and about 1.2% rests with the top ten. The sequencing sample was made of PBMCs. The source is a female donor in good health and CMV-seronegative.

The rearrangement links TRBV13 to TRBJ1-4, with TRBD1 as a possible D gene (5 bases). V gave up 2 bases and J gave up 5 bases, with 6 bases separating them. CDR1 and CDR2 from the germline V gene are PRHDT and FYEKMQ (reference sequence). This CDR3 is built from 13 residues. CDR3 sequence reads: CASSLRGNEKLFF. CDR3 DNA sequence: TGTGCCAGCAGCTTAAGGGGAAATGAAAAACTGTTTTTT.

V and J are TRBV29-1 and TRBJ2-3; 8 bases line up with TRBD2. V gave up 7 bases and J gave up 0 bases; unmatched junction bases: 12. The CDR3 is made up of 16 amino acids. Germline CDR1 reads SQVTM; CDR2 reads ANQGSEA. The CDR3 DNA is TGCAGCGCGGGTAGCGGGATACAATCTAGCACAGATACGCAGTATTTT. This codes for CSAGSGIQSSTDTQYF.

This clone was observed a single time. The chain employs TRBV7-8 and TRBJ1-1, with no clear D. Looked up from germline, CDR1 is SGHVS and CDR2 is FQNEAQ. There are 14 residues in the CDR3. V was trimmed by 5 bases and J by 7 bases, leaving 17 bases between them. The CDR3 protein is CASSRRGGPLEAFF. CDR3 sequence (DNA): TGTGCCAGCAGCCGGCGGGGTGGGCCGCTTGAAGCTTTCTTT.

The J gene is TRBJ2-7, the V gene TRBV6-5; D is undetermined. The germline gives CDR1 MNHEY, CDR2 SVGAGI. Deletions cut 5 bases from V and 3 bases from J, with 5 bases between. The CDR3 covers 11 residues. The CDR3 nucleotides are TGTGCCAGCAGTAACAACTACGAGCAGTACTTC. Translating gives CASSNNYEQYF.

The gene calls are TRBV6-6 and TRBJ2-7; 8 bases fit TRBD2. Trimming cost V 6 bases and J 3 bases; bases outside gene matches: 7. Germline V lookup: CDR1 MNHNY, CDR2 SVGAGI (reference sequence). This CDR3 comprises 14 residues. As DNA, the CDR3 is TGTGCCAGCAGCCCCACTAGCGGCGGCTACGAGCAGTACTTC. It codes for CASSPTSGGYEQYF.

V and J are TRBV11-2 and TRBJ1-1, with D perhaps TRBD1 (5 bases). Trimming pared 1 base from V and 3 bases from J, leaving 18 bases between. Germline CDR1 and CDR2: SGHAT and FQNNGV. This CDR3 is 17 amino acids long. CDR3 coding DNA: TGTGCCAGCAGCTTAGGTAGGGGAGGTTGGGTTGACACTGAAGCTTTCTTT. Its protein product is CASSLGRGGWVDTEAFF.

CDR3 sequence: CASSSGRAGETQYF. The CDR3 nucleotides are TGTGCCAGCTCTAGCGGGAGGGCCGGAGAGACCCAGTACTTC. The chain is built from TRBV18 and TRBJ2-5, with 11 positions matching TRBD2. The CDR3 has 14 amino acids. Unmatched junction bases numbered 4, after V lost 6 bases and J lost 4 bases. Per germline, CDR1 KGHSH and CDR2 LQKENI.

The chain employs TRBV29-1 and TRBJ2-1; 9 nucleotides agree with TRBD1. The CDR3 runs to 16 residues. The V segment lost 5 bases and the J segment 2 bases; nucleotides outside the gene matches: 10. Germline CDR1 reads SQVTM; CDR2 reads ANQGSEA. The CDR3 bases are TGCAGCGTTTTTGGGTCGGGACAGGGACCCTACAATGAGCAGTTCTTC. Encoded protein: CSVFGSGQGPYNEQFF.

The chain employs TRBV5-1 and TRBJ1-4; 11 bases map to TRBD1. Germline V gives CDR1 SGHRS, CDR2 YFSETQ. The V segment lost 4 bases and the J segment 8 bases; nucleotides outside the gene matches: 10. CDR3 length: 16 residues. The CDR3 nucleotides are TGCGCCAGCAGCGCCACGGACAGGGGGCGCGGGGAAAAACTGTTTTTT. Its translation: CASSATDRGRGEKLFF.

The rearrangement uses TRBV30 and TRBJ2-4; D gene ambiguous. Trimming took off 0 bases at V and 4 bases at J, with 7 bases between the two ends. Germline V gene sequence: CDR1 GTSNPN, CDR2 SVGIG (reference sequence). The CDR3 contains 13 residues. The CDR3 spells CAWSVDIKNIQYF. CDR3 nucleotide sequence: TGTGCCTGGAGTGTAGACATTAAAAACATTCAGTACTTC.

As to this clone: Within the sample, other DNA sequences also encode this same CDR3. V and J are TRBV5-1 and TRBJ1-2, with 7 bases that match TRBD1. The CDR3 is made up of 14 amino acids. Germline loops: CDR1 SGHRS, CDR2 YFSETQ. V trimming: 0 bases; J trimming: 3 bases; junction bases outside the gene matches: 2. For the CDR3, the DNA is TGCGCCAGCAGCTTGGACAGGGGCGACTATGGCTACACCTTC. It specifies CASSLDRGDYGYTF.

The V and J genes are TRBV29-1 and TRBJ1-4; maybe TRBD1 (5 bases). CDR1 and CDR2 (germline): SQVTM, ANQGSEA. V was pared by 5 bases and J by 8 bases, with 15 bases between. The CDR3 runs to 13 residues. In nucleotides, the CDR3 is TGCAGCGTTCCGGGTTGGGGGAGGGAAAAACTGTTTTTT. Translating gives CSVPGWGREKLFF.

The chain links TRBV5-6 to TRBJ2-7, with 10 bases matching TRBD2. Trimming took 4 bases from V and 3 from J; bases not matched to a gene: 10. This CDR3 contains 16 residues. Germline V CDR1 and CDR2: SGHDT, YYEEEE. The CDR3 loop is CASSPRWTSGVYEQYF. The CDR3 coding sequence is TGTGCCAGCAGCCCCCGTTGGACTAGCGGTGTCTACGAGCAGTACTTC.

This chain connects TRBV4-1 to TRBJ1-5; D gene unclear. The CDR3 covers 16 residues. The germline gives CDR1 MGHRA, CDR2 YSYEKL. V was trimmed by 0 bases and J by 0 bases, leaving 9 bases between them. This CDR3 reads CASSQDLGSSNQPQHF. For the CDR3, the DNA is TGCGCCAGCAGCCAAGACCTAGGGAGTAGCAATCAGCCCCAGCATTTT.

The gene calls are TRBV5-1 and TRBJ1-2, with no clear D. With 2 bases removed from V and 3 bases from J, the gap between germline ends came to 17 bases. Per the germline V gene, CDR1 is SGHRS and CDR2 is YFSETQ. The CDR3 consists of 16 residues. CDR3 nucleotides: TGCGCCAGCAGCTTCCGGGGAGAGAGCTCTGACTATGGCTACACCTTC. Translated, it gives CASSFRGESSDYGYTF.